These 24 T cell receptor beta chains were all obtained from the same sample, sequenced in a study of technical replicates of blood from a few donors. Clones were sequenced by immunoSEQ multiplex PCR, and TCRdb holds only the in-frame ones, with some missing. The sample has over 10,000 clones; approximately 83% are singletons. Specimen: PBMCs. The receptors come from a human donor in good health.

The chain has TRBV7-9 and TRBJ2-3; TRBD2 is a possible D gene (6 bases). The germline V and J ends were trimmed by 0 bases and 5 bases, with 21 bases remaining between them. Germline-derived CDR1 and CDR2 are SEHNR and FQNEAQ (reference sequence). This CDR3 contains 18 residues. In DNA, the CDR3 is TGTGCCAGCAGCTTAGCCCCTATCAGCGGGTACGGGGGAGATACGCAGTATTTT. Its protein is CASSLAPISGYGGDTQYF.

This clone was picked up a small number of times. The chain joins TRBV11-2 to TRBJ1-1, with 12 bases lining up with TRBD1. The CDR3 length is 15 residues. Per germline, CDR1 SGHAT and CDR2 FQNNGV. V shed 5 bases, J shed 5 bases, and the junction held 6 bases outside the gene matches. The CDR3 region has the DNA TGTGCCAGCAGCCCCGGGACAGGGGGCCGAACTGAAGCTTTCTTT. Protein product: CASSPGTGGRTEAFF.

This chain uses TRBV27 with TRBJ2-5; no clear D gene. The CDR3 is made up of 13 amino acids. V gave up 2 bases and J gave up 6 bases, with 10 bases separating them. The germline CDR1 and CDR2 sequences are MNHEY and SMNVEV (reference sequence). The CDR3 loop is CASSLIVEKTQYF. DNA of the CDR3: TGTGCCAGCAGTTTAATCGTTGAGAAGACCCAGTACTTC.

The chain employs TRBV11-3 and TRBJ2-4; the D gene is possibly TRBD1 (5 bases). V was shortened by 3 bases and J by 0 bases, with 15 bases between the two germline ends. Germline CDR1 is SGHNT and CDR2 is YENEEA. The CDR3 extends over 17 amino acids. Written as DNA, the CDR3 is TGTGCCAGCAGCTTTGCCCGACAGATCCTAGCCAAAAACATTCAGTACTTC. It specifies CASSFARQILAKNIQYF.

The CDR3 reads CSGPWMRRGETQYF. As DNA, the CDR3 is TGCAGCGGCCCCTGGATGCGGCGGGGGGAGACCCAGTACTTC. The chain recombines TRBV29-1 with TRBJ2-5; 7 positions match TRBD2. This CDR3 spans 14 amino acids. Germline V gene lookup returns CDR1 SQVTM and CDR2 ANQGSEA. The V segment lost 7 bases and the J segment 5 bases; nucleotides outside the gene matches: 13. The full variable domain, with the rest looked up from reference TRBV29-1 and TRBJ2-5, is SAVISQKPSRDICQRGTSLTIQCQVDSQVTMMFWYRQQPGQSLTLIATANQGSEATYESGFVIDKFPISRPNLTFSTLTVSNMSPEDSSIYLCSGPWMRRGETQYFGPGTRLLVL.

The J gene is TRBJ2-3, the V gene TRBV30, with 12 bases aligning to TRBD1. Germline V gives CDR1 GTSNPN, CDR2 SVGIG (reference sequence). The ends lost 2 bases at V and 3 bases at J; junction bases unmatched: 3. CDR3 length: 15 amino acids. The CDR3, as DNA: TGTGCCTGGAGTCCGGGACAGGGGGCGACAGATACGCAGTATTTT. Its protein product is CAWSPGQGATDTQYF. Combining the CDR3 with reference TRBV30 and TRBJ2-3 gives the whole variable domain SQTIHQWPATLVQPVGSPLSLECTVEGTSNPNLYWYRQAAGRGLQLLFYSVGIGQISSEVPQNLSASRPQDRQFILSSKKLLLSDSGFYLCAWSPGQGATDTQYFGPGTRLTVL.

In DNA, the CDR3 is TGTGCCAGCAGCTATAGGACAGGGTTCGGTACGCAGTATTTT. Protein product: CASSYRTGFGTQYF. V usage is TRBV7-9 and J usage is TRBJ2-3, with 8 positions matching TRBD1. The germline gives CDR1 SEHNR, CDR2 FQNEAQ (reference sequence). The CDR3 is 14 amino acids. The trim removed 4 bases at V and 8 bases at J, leaving 8 bases unmatched. The complete variable domain, with remaining parts taken from reference TRBV7-9 and TRBJ2-3, reads DTGVSQNPRHKITKRGQNVTFRCDPISEHNRLYWYRQTLGQGPEFLTYFQNEAQLEKSRLLSDRFSAERPKGSFSTLEIQRTEQGDSAMYLCASSYRTGFGTQYFGPGTRLTVL.

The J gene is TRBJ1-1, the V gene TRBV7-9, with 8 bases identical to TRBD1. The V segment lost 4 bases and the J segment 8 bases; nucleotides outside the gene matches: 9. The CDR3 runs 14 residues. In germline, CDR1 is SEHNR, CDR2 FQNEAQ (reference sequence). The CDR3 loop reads CASSSLTGAGEAFF. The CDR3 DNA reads TGTGCCAGCAGCTCTCTGACAGGGGCGGGCGAAGCTTTCTTT.

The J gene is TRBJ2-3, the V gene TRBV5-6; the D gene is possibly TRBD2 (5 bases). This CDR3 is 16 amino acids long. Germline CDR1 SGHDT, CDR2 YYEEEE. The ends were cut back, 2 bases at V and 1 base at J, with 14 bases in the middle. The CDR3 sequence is CASSFVGAVGTDTQYF. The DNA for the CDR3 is TGTGCCAGCAGCTTTGTGGGAGCGGTCGGCACAGATACGCAGTATTTT.

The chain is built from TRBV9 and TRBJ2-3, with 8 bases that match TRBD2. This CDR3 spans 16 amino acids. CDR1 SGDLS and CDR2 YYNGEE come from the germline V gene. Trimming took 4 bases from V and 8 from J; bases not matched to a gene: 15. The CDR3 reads CASSIGIAGILGTQYF. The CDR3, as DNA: TGTGCCAGCAGCATCGGGATAGCGGGGATCCTGGGTACGCAGTATTTT. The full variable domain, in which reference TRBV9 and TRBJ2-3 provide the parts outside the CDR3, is DSGVTQTPKHLITATGQRVTLRCSPRSGDLSVYWYQQSLDQGLQFLIQYYNGEERAKGNILERFSAQQFPDLHSELNLSSLELGDSALYFCASSIGIAGILGTQYFGPGTRLTVL.

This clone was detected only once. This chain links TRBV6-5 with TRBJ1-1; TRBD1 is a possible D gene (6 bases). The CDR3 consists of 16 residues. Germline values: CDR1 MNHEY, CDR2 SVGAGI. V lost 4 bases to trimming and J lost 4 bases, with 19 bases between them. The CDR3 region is CASSLGQGTPGTEAFF. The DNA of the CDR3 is TGTGCCAGCAGTTTGGGACAAGGGACCCCCGGCACTGAAGCTTTCTTT.

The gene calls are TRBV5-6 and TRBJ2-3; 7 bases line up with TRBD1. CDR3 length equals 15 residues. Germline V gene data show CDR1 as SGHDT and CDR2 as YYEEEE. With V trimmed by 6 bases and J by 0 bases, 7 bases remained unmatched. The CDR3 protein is CASKMGQRSTDTQYF. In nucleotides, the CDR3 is TGTGCCAGCAAAATGGGACAGCGGAGCACAGATACGCAGTATTTT.

The CDR3 loop reads CASSPLAGVDYEQYF. CDR3 in DNA: TGTGCCAGCAGCCCCCTAGCGGGAGTGGACTACGAGCAGTACTTC. The V call is TRBV7-3, the J call TRBJ2-7, with 10 nucleotides matching TRBD2. V shed 5 bases, J shed 3 bases, and the junction held 7 bases outside the gene matches. Germline V gives CDR1 SGHTA, CDR2 FQGTGA. The CDR3 has 15 residues.

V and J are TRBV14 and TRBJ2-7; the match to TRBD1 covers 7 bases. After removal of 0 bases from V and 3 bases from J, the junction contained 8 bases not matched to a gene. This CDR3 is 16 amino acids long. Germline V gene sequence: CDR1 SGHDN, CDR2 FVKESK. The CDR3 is CASSQEVGDRYYEQYF. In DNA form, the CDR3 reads TGTGCCAGCAGCCAAGAGGTGGGGGACAGATACTACGAGCAGTACTTC. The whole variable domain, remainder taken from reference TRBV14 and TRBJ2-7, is EAGVTQFPSHSVIEKGQTVTLRCDPISGHDNLYWYRRVMGKEIKFLLHFVKESKQDESGMPNNRFLAERTGGTYSTLKVQPAELEDSGVYFCASSQEVGDRYYEQYFGPGTRLTVT.

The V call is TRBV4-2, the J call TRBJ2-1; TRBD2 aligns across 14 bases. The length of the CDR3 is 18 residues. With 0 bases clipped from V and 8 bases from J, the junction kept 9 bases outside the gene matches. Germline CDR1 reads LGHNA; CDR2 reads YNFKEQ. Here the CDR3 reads CASSQDWRGTSGSYEQFF. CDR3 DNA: TGTGCCAGCAGCCAAGATTGGAGAGGGACTAGCGGGAGTTATGAGCAGTTCTTC.

The CDR3 DNA reads as TGTGCCAGCAGTTCCACAGGGGGGGGCACTGAAGCTTTCTTT. Translated, it gives CASSSTGGGTEAFF. The V gene is TRBV6-1, the J gene TRBJ1-1, with 8 bases matching TRBD1. The germline V gene has CDR1 MNHNS and CDR2 SASEGT. This CDR3 has 14 amino acids. V trimming: 5 bases; J trimming: 4 bases; junction bases outside the gene matches: 6.

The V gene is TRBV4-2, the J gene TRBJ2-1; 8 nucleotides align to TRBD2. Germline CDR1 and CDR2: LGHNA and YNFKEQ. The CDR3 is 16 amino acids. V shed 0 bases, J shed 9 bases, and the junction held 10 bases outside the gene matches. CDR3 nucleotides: TGTGCCAGCAGCCAAGATTCGAGCGGGGGCTTTGGTGAGCAGTTCTTC. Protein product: CASSQDSSGGFGEQFF.

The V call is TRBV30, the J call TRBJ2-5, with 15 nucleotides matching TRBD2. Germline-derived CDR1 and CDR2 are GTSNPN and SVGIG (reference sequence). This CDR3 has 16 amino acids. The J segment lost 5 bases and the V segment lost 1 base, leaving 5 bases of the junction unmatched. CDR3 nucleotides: TGTGCCTGGAGTGCCGGACTAGCGGGAGGGTCGGAGACCCAGTACTTC. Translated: CAWSAGLAGGSETQYF. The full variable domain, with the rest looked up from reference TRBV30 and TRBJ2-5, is SQTIHQWPATLVQPVGSPLSLECTVEGTSNPNLYWYRQAAGRGLQLLFYSVGIGQISSEVPQNLSASRPQDRQFILSSKKLLLSDSGFYLCAWSAGLAGGSETQYFGPGTRLLVL.

The CDR3 here is CASSPSPGQGANQPQHF. In DNA form, the CDR3 reads TGCGCCAGCTCGCCTAGTCCGGGACAGGGGGCGAACCAGCCCCAGCATTTT. The J gene is TRBJ1-5, the V gene TRBV5-1, with 12 bases that match TRBD1. The V segment lost 7 bases and the J segment 7 bases; nucleotides outside the gene matches: 15. This CDR3 spans 17 amino acids. Germline V gene data show CDR1 as SGHRS and CDR2 as YFSETQ.

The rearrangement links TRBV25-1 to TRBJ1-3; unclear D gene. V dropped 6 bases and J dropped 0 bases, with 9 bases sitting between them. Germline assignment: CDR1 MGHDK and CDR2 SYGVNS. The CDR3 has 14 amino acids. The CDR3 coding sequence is TGTGCCAGCAGCACAGTGACCTCTGGAAACACCATATATTTT. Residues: CASSTVTSGNTIYF.

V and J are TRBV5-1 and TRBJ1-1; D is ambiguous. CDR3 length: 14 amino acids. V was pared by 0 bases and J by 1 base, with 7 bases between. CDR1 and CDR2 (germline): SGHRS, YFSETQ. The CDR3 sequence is CASSLGPGNTEAFF. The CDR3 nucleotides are TGCGCCAGCAGCTTGGGGCCAGGGAACACTGAAGCTTTCTTT. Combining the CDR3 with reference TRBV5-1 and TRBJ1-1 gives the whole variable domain KAGVTQTPRYLIKTRGQQVTLSCSPISGHRSVSWYQQTPGQGLQFLFEYFSETQRNKGNFPGRFSGRQFSNSRSEMNVSTLELGDSALYLCASSLGPGNTEAFFGQGTRLTVV.

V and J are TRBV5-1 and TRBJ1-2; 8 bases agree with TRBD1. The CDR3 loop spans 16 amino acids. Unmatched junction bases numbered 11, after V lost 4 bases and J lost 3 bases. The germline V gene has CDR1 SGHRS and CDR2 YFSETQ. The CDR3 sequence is CASSRSPDRVDYGYTF. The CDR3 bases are TGCGCCAGCAGCCGTTCCCCGGACAGGGTAGACTATGGCTACACCTTC. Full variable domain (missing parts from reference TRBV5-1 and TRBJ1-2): KAGVTQTPRYLIKTRGQQVTLSCSPISGHRSVSWYQQTPGQGLQFLFEYFSETQRNKGNFPGRFSGRQFSNSRSEMNVSTLELGDSALYLCASSRSPDRVDYGYTFGSGTRLTVV.

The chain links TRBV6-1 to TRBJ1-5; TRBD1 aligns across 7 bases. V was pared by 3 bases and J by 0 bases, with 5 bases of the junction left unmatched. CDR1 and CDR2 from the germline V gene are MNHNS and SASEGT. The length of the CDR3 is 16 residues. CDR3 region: CASSEGTAYSNQPQHF. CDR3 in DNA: TGTGCCAGCAGTGAGGGGACAGCCTATAGCAATCAGCCCCAGCATTTT.

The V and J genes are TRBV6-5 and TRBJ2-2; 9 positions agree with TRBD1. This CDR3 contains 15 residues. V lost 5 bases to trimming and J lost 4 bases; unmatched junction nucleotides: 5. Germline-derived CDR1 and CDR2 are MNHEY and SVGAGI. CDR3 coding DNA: TGTGCCAGCAGTAGAGGGACAGGGATCACCGGGGAGCTGTTTTTT. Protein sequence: CASSRGTGITGELFF.